A single T cell receptor beta chain is shown here with its context. The antigen it binds to is not known. No base-level quality is on record; no much larger clone is a single base apart. The sample originates from a study of cytomegalovirus exposure and HLA in healthy donors (dated 2017 in TCRdb). Background for the entire study: According to an earlier analysis of a few hundred of the donors, 150 million to 200 million T cells yielded over 100 million unique TCR beta sequences and around 280 Gb of sequence data. About 330 gigabases of sequencing data and approximately 91 million unique TCR sequences made up an early release that covered over 550 HLA-typed donors. Of the roughly 400 genotyped donors, around 81% fell in the genetic ancestry cluster associated with self-reported Caucasian donors. The study aimed to test whether cataloging public T cell receptors could reveal signatures of past pathogen exposure. The study used immunosequencing to profile the T cell repertoires of under 700 subjects and linked those repertoires to cytomegalovirus serostatus. Along with the approximately 670-subject first cohort, a separate validation cohort of some 130 different subjects was used. High-throughput TCR immunosequencing, statistical association of individual TCRs with disease status, and machine learning were combined to predict cytomegalovirus infection status. To study patterns of TCR occurrence, a later analysis re-analyzed previously published TCR beta repertoires from 600 to 750 donors and added high-resolution HLA genotyping. In the later analysis, no new phenotypic data were used to find candidate immune exposures; instead, reliance was placed on TCR beta sequences and their occurrence across donors. An earlier analysis of approximately 580 of the donors used high-throughput TCR beta sequencing to judge whether each TCR beta V gene segment behaved as functional or pseudogenic. Donor age, sex, ethnicity and CMV serostatus were collected together with the repertoire data. Genome-wide SNP genotypes for about 60% of the roughly 670 donors were used in a later genetic analysis, which treated that subset as a discovery cohort. Every discovery cohort repertoire had been produced on one sequencing platform. HLA typing covered class I and class II loci at four-digit resolution. Typing coverage varied by locus: roughly 620-640 donors for A, B, C, DRB1 and DQB1; around 560 for DQA1; nearly 610 for DPA1; approximately 470 for DPB1. A handful of DR-DQ haplotypes were handled as single units for association and clustering because linkage in the cohort was strong. On average, 235,054 unique TCR beta nucleotide sequences were sequenced per donor among 398 genotyped donors of the cohort, with about 19% of those sequences being non-productive.

Per the germline V gene, SNHLY is the CDR1 and FYNNEI is the CDR2. V has 7 bases trimmed and J has 7 bases trimmed; junction bases matching no gene number 9. Measured from the cysteine to the phenylalanine, the CDR3 is 14 residues long. The CDR3 DNA has 42 bases and is translated from base 1. Broader findings and caveats from the paper: Strong co-occurrence of HLA alleles, especially DR and DQ, made assigning TCR associations to individual alleles difficult. Most CMV-associated TCR beta chains appeared to be HLA-restricted in a later analysis, and the HLA associations seemed to be driven largely by CMV exposure. Broadly in line with IMGT annotations, most TCR beta V segments showed up in productive rearrangements about 87% or about 30% of the time in an earlier analysis of 450 to 600 of the donors. Some IMGT-functional V segments, including TRBV6-2 and TRBV6-3, could not be told apart with the 87-base-pair reads, so those segments were excluded. For the cohort, immune exposure information was limited to CMV serostatus. In vitro tests confirmed that a few of the cytomegalovirus-associated TCR beta chains recognize cytomegalovirus antigens. In a later analysis, HLA-associated TCR beta chains showed more clonal expansion and lower generation probabilities than non-associated chains that were equally common. In a later analysis, several top co-occurrence clusters were reported to appear linked to parvovirus B19, influenza, CMV and Epstein-Barr virus. In this cohort, only TCR beta chains were sequenced, and detectable features were limited by the absence of alpha or paired-chain data. The classifier was reported to diagnose cytomegalovirus status with high specificity and sensitivity in both the original and validation cohorts. Because some donors lacked HLA typing at each locus, the association tests relied only on the typed subset. Over 15 rarely observed V segments, including chromosome 9 orphons, were excluded from the earlier analysis of approximately 500 of the donors because counts were too low. In a later genetic analysis, a missense DCLRE1C variant was associated with V-gene and J-gene trimming of TCR beta chains, and the association was replicated in an independent cohort. A further reported finding was that TCR beta sequences accurately predicted the HLA-A and HLA-B alleles for most subjects in the first cohort. According to a later analysis, TCR association rates differed among HLA loci, with DRB1 alleles showing the most associated TCRs and HLA-C alleles showing the fewest. In a later genetic analysis, fewer N-insertions in productive TCRs were reported among donors in an Asian-associated ancestry cluster than the roughly 700-donor mean. According to the authors, the approach could potentially be generalized to other disease states and immunological phenotypes. Specific HLA alleles were associated with roughly 17,000 TCR beta sequences at a false discovery rate of 0.05 in a later analysis. A total of about 150 TCR beta chains were listed by the study as associated with cytomegalovirus. Sequencing depth was assumed to be roughly uniform across donors in the presence/absence analyses, though that assumption may not hold. Most TCR sequences were observed very rarely across donors, whereas some public TCRs were present in many individuals. Correlated functional status among segregating V segments might be attributable to linkage disequilibrium, but an unknown experimental factor could not be ruled out. A group of highly shared sequence variants was considered likely to be a technical artifact of the sequencing pipeline.

The protocol used for the library was the immunoSEQ multiplex PCR assay. A mixture of 60 forward primers for TCR Vbeta segments and 13 reverse primers for TCR Jbeta segments was used in the multiplex PCR. The CDR3 region of rearranged TCR beta genes was amplified from genomic DNA with a multiplex PCR assay. Amplified TCR beta libraries were sequenced as 87-base-pair reads on the Illumina HiSeq System. In the authors' own workflow: In a later analysis, some 80 million unique TCR beta chains were counted across the roughly 610 repertoires, and around 10 million of these chains were shared by at least two donors. Raw reads were error-corrected and collapsed into unique sequences by a nearest-neighbor algorithm in which closely related sequences were merged to remove PCR and sequencing errors. Alignment of CDR3 sequences to IMGT reference sequences was used to assign V, D and J gene segments. For a sequence to be retained, at least a six-nucleotide match to both a V gene segment and a J gene segment was required. Rearrangements were classified as productive when the CDR3 lacked stop codons and remained in frame with V and J, and all other rearrangements were classified as non-productive. Following IMGT convention, CDR3 was defined as the stretch from the second conserved V-encoded cysteine to the conserved J-encoded phenylalanine. The earlier analysis of some 600 of the donors excluded sequences that lacked an unambiguous match to a single V gene segment. An earlier analysis of approximately 590 of the donors classified V segments as functional when productive rearrangements were above 56.7% and as segregating when the standard deviation between donors was above 5%. A statistical classification framework was developed to diagnose cytomegalovirus status using the catalog of TCR beta chain sequences. A later analysis assigned V and J genes by comparing TCR nucleotide sequences with IMGT/GENE-DB human TR gene sequences. The TCRdist pipeline was used in a later analysis to assign CDR3 sequences and most-parsimonious VDJ recombination scenarios. In a later analysis, each TCR beta chain was defined by its CDR3 amino acid sequence together with its V-gene family, and reads lacking a unique V-gene family were excluded. In a later analysis, a few hundred highly shared, low-generation-probability nucleotide sequences were removed to address suspected cross-contamination and a sequencing artifact. In a later analysis, a clonal expansion index was calculated for each public chain from normalized within-repertoire ranks of inferred template counts. In a later analysis, generation probabilities were computed with a VDJ recombination model fitted to out-of-frame rearrangements, and the resulting probabilities were checked against IGoR. Hypergeometric tests were used in a later analysis to score TCR-TCR, TCR-HLA and TCR-CMV co-occurrence, with a repertoire-size bias correction applied to the TCR pairs. To estimate false discovery rates, a later analysis permuted the HLA or CMV assignments 20 times. In a later analysis, co-occurring TCRs were grouped using DBSCAN, with TCRdist sequence similarity added in when clustering inside HLA-allele-positive subsets. Repertoires with fewer than 30,000 or more than 120,000 public chains, plus five repertoires with anomalous nucleotide sharing, were excluded from co-occurrence clustering. TCRdb holds this immuneACCESS table with in-frame rearrangements only. Some clones are missing; in checked studies, unresolved V genes explain under half, and the rest has no known cause. V and J calls and clone size come straight from that table; D and trimming were deduced from the DNA. In all, the sample holds roughly 200,000 clones, and 81% of those were seen once. Together, the top ten hold about 3.4% of the sample.

The cohort consisted of 650 to 700 healthy bone marrow donors. At the time of sampling, all cohort members were nominally healthy, though unrecorded immune exposures were likely present. The donor tested CMV seropositive, placing the donor among the approximately 290 seropositive members of the cohort. A peripheral blood sample was provided by each donor, and peripheral blood mononuclear cells were used for TCR beta sequencing. The Qiagen DNeasy Blood Extraction Kit was used to extract genomic DNA from the blood cell samples. The chain couples TRBV2 to TRBJ1-3; the junction holds 8 bases that match TRBD1. Material: PBMCs. The clonotype was recovered from a man aged 40-49 years in good health and CMV-seropositive. CDR3 protein: CASNPGGSRNTIYF. The DNA sequence is as follows: TGTGCCAGCAACCCAGGGGGCAGTCGGAACACCATATATTTT.